The 9 T cell receptor beta chains reported below all come from one sample, sequenced in a study of shared clonotypes between healthy human individuals. The naive CD8 population came from CD45RO-negative cells selected for CCR7, without terminally differentiated effector memory CD45RA+ cells. Sequencing was performed with immunoSEQ multiplex PCR; in TCRdb, only in-frame clones are kept and a portion is missing. The sample consists of around 2,000,000 clones, roughly 91% of them appearing once. Sequencing used naive CD8+ T cells from PBMCs. These receptor sequences come from a man aged 18 to 30 in good health. Some clones in this sample may be carry-over from other donors' samples.

The chain has TRBV7-2 and TRBJ2-1, with D perhaps TRBD2 (5 bases). Per the germline V gene, CDR1 is SGHTA and CDR2 is FQGNSA. V shed 0 bases and J shed 7 bases, with 13 bases lying between them. The CDR3 is made up of 15 amino acids. In nucleotides, the CDR3 is TGTGCCAGCAGCTTAGCGTACGGGATTGGGAATGAGCAGTTCTTC. Its protein product is CASSLAYGIGNEQFF.

This chain links TRBV4-2 with TRBJ2-1; a weak D match, TRBD2 (5 bases). In germline, CDR1 is LGHNA, CDR2 YNFKEQ. V lost 0 bases and J lost 8, with 17 bases in between. The CDR3 extends over 16 amino acids. The CDR3 protein is CASSQELRLAHHEQFF. CDR3 nucleotide sequence: TGTGCCAGCAGCCAAGAGTTAAGGCTAGCTCACCATGAGCAGTTCTTC.

The V gene is TRBV2, the J gene TRBJ2-5, with 10 bases lining up with TRBD2. The CDR3 loop spans 18 amino acids. CDR1 and CDR2 (germline): SNHLY, FYNNEI. With V trimmed by 10 bases and J by 5 bases, 22 bases remained unmatched. CDR3 in amino acids: CAIFVRGIGLAAPETQYF. The CDR3 region has the DNA TGTGCCATTTTTGTCAGGGGCATCGGACTAGCGGCCCCGGAGACCCAGTACTTC.

The CDR3 loop reads CAITSDSYEQYF. The CDR3 DNA reads TGTGCCATTACTAGCGACTCCTACGAGCAGTACTTC. This rearrangement joins TRBV10-3 to TRBJ2-7; TRBD2 matches 7 bases. V shed 9 bases, J shed 0 bases, and the junction held 2 bases outside the gene matches. The CDR3 sequence is 12 residues long. CDR1 and CDR2 (germline): ENHRY, SYGVKD.

Turning to this clone: This specimen includes other DNA sequences encoding the same CDR3. The chain has TRBV27 and TRBJ2-7; 8 bases match TRBD2. CDR3 length equals 13 residues. V lost 5 bases and J lost 4; bases outside the gene matches: 4. Looked up from germline, CDR1 is MNHEY and CDR2 is SMNVEV (reference sequence). This chain's CDR3 is CASSPRGGYEQYF. The CDR3 DNA reads TGTGCCAGCAGTCCTCGGGGGGGGTACGAGCAGTACTTC.

The chain is built from TRBV4-2 and TRBJ2-7; no clear D. Germline V CDR1 and CDR2: LGHNA, YNFKEQ. The CDR3 is 12 amino acids. Trimming removed 3 bases from V and 3 bases from J, with 6 bases in between. As DNA, the CDR3 is TGTGCCAGCAGCCAGACGCGCTACGAGCAGTACTTC. It encodes CASSQTRYEQYF.

The rearrangement joins TRBV19 to TRBJ2-2; 7 nucleotides match TRBD2. The germline CDR1 and CDR2 sequences are LNHDA and SQIVND (reference sequence). The V segment lost 4 bases and the J segment 2 bases; nucleotides outside the gene matches: 4. The CDR3 loop spans 15 amino acids. CDR3 sequence: CASSRGGLNTGELFF. In DNA form, the CDR3 reads TGTGCCAGTAGTAGGGGGGGACTTAACACCGGGGAGCTGTTTTTT.

The V call is TRBV6-1, the J call TRBJ2-1; D unresolved. Germline V lookup: CDR1 MNHNS, CDR2 SASEGT. V lost 1 base, J lost 8 bases, and 9 bases lay in between. This CDR3 has 13 amino acids. The CDR3, as DNA: TGTGCCAGCAGTGAAGGCATTGGCTATGAGCAGTTCTTC. This gives the protein CASSEGIGYEQFF.

The chain links TRBV5-1 to TRBJ2-7, with a weak D call TRBD1 (5 bases). CDR1 and CDR2 (germline): SGHRS, YFSETQ. The CDR3 has 14 amino acids. Trimming removed 2 bases from V and 3 bases from J, with 12 bases in between. As DNA, the CDR3 is TGCGCCAGCAGCTTAGAAGGGGTAGTCTACGAGCAGTACTTC. This translates into CASSLEGVVYEQYF.